This paragraph reports one TCR beta chain. Its antigen remains unidentified. Naive CD8 cells comprised CD45RO-negative, CCR7-positively selected cells, excluding terminally differentiated effector memory CD45RA+ cells. All donors qualified as healthy HIV-negative adults and had experienced no recent acute infections or vaccinations. This sample was included in a study of shared clonotypes between healthy human individuals. The study, taken as a whole, reports: Among several donors, roughly 5.5% of naive CD4 clonotypes were found in common.

The CDR3 has 17 amino acids. V shed 2 bases and J 6 bases; nucleotides not matched to a gene: 16. CDR1 is SGHDT and CDR2 is YYEEEE in the germline V gene. Original methodology: Filtering was not the same, since immunoSEQ gave junction-only sequences without quality scores. Using immunoSEQ multiplex PCR, the repertoire was profiled, and TCRdb retains in-frame clones only, with some absent. The V and J calls and clone size come from that table; D and trimming were worked out from the DNA. The repertoire holds about 1,900,000 clones, with approximately 94% as singletons. This TCR was recovered from a man between 18 and 35 years old in good health. The sample was naive CD8+ T cells sorted from blood. The chain employs TRBV5-6 and TRBJ2-7; 8 positions agree with TRBD2. The CDR3 bases are TGTGCCAGCAGCTTAGGCCTAGCGGGTTGGGTAGCCGGCGAGCAGTACTTC. Amino acid sequence: CASSLGLAGWVAGEQYF.